These 21 T cell receptor beta chains originate from one sample sequenced in a study of OX40 agonist ivuxolimab in advanced cancers. Produced via immunoSEQ multiplex PCR; TCRdb's table is partial and in-frame only. The sample lists tens of thousands of clones; about 90% were seen once. The sample in question was CD4+ or CD8+ T cells sorted from blood, obtained in a trial of the OX40 agonist ivuxolimab. These receptors came from an adult with an advanced solid tumor such as melanoma, head and neck, liver or kidney cancer.

This chain joins TRBV4-2 and TRBJ2-7; D unclear. Germline CDR1 LGHNA, CDR2 YNFKEQ. The CDR3 runs 14 residues. The ends were cut back, 1 base at V and 3 bases at J, with 10 bases in the middle. As DNA, the CDR3 is TGTGCCAGCAGCCAAGGGGTAGCAGACTACGAGCAGTACTTC. Translated: CASSQGVADYEQYF.

The genes are TRBV29-1 and TRBJ1-2, with D uncertain. Trimming took off 4 bases at V and 4 bases at J, with 13 bases between the two ends. The CDR3 is made up of 13 amino acids. Germline CDR1 SQVTM, CDR2 ANQGSEA. CDR3 sequence reads: CSVGGRGVYGYTF. CDR3 DNA: TGCAGCGTTGGCGGGCGCGGGGTCTATGGCTACACCTTC.

As DNA, the CDR3 is TGTGCCAGCAGCTCATCAGGACAGGGGCGGTACGAGCAGTACTTC. Its translation: CASSSSGQGRYEQYF. The rearrangement uses TRBV11-3 and TRBJ2-7; 9 nucleotides line up with TRBD1. The junction had 8 bases not matched to a gene; V was cut back by 4 bases and J by 4 bases. This CDR3 region has 15 residues. Germline V lookup: CDR1 SGHNT, CDR2 YENEEA.

The chain employs TRBV5-1 and TRBJ1-1; 9 positions agree with TRBD1. This CDR3 contains 18 residues. J gave up 0 bases and V 0 bases, and 9 bases lay outside the gene matches. The germline V gene has CDR1 SGHRS and CDR2 YFSETQ. CDR3 sequence: CASSLEKWTGDLNTEAFF. DNA of the CDR3: TGCGCCAGCAGCTTGGAAAAATGGACAGGGGATTTGAACACTGAAGCTTTCTTT.

V usage is TRBV27 and J usage is TRBJ2-2; perhaps TRBD1 as D (5 bases). Germline loops: CDR1 MNHEY, CDR2 SMNVEV (reference sequence). This CDR3 region has 14 residues. V lost 7 bases, J lost 1 base, and 10 bases lay in between. CDR3 sequence reads: CASTGSGNTGELFF. The DNA for the CDR3 is TGTGCCAGCACAGGGTCGGGGAACACCGGGGAGCTGTTTTTT.

J is TRBJ2-7 and V is TRBV7-8; D remains ambiguous. With 5 bases removed from V and 7 bases from J, the gap between germline ends came to 12 bases. The CDR3 covers 12 residues. CDR1 and CDR2 (germline): SGHVS, FQNEAQ. This CDR3 is CASSEALREQYF. DNA of the CDR3: TGTGCCAGCAGCGAGGCACTTCGTGAGCAGTACTTC.

The chain couples TRBV14 to TRBJ2-7; D gene unclear. Germline CDR1 reads SGHDN; CDR2 reads FVKESK. V was clipped by 1 base and J by 3 bases, with 7 bases between them. The CDR3 is 13 residues long. The CDR3 nucleotides read TGTGCCAGCAGCCAAGTTAAAGGCTACGAGCAGTACTTC. It codes for CASSQVKGYEQYF.

V and J are TRBV18 and TRBJ2-7; 9 nucleotides line up with TRBD1. Unmatched junction bases numbered 8, after V lost 6 bases and J lost 2 bases. The CDR3 runs 15 residues. Germline CDR1 and CDR2: KGHSH and LQKENI. CDR3 region: CASSLTGGDPYEQYF. In DNA, the CDR3 is TGTGCCAGCTCCCTCACAGGGGGCGACCCCTACGAGCAGTACTTC.

The chain employs TRBV7-2 and TRBJ1-2, with 11 bases fitting TRBD1. The ends lost 1 base at V and 2 bases at J; junction bases unmatched: 0. Germline V gives CDR1 SGHTA, CDR2 FQGNSA. The CDR3 is 15 amino acids. The DNA for the CDR3 is TGTGCCAGCAGCTTAGGGACAGGGGGCAACTATGGCTACACCTTC. Translating it yields CASSLGTGGNYGYTF.

CDR3 residues: CASSVRPLEVASGNTIYF. The CDR3 nucleotides read TGTGCCAGCAGTGTGAGGCCCCTGGAGGTCGCCTCTGGAAACACCATATATTTT. The chain has TRBV25-1 and TRBJ1-3; no definite D call. This CDR3 spans 18 amino acids. Germline-derived CDR1 and CDR2 are MGHDK and SYGVNS. Trimming stripped 4 bases from V and 0 bases from J, with 19 bases between.

The genes are TRBV13 and TRBJ1-2, with no clear D. Germline assignment: CDR1 PRHDT and CDR2 FYEKMQ (reference sequence). Trimming cost V 5 bases and J 2 bases, with 9 bases left between them. CDR3 size: 13 residues. CDR3 sequence (DNA): TGTGCCAGCAGCCTTCTGGGCAACTATGGCTACACCTTC. This gives the protein CASSLLGNYGYTF. The whole variable domain, filled in from reference TRBV13 and TRBJ1-2, reads AAGVIQSPRHLIKEKRETATLKCYPIPRHDTVYWYQQGPGQDPQFLISFYEKMQSDKGSIPDRFSAQQFSDYHSELNMSSLELGDSALYFCASSLLGNYGYTFGSGTRLTVV.

Note on this clone: Other DNA sequences in the same sample also yield this CDR3. This chain joins TRBV6-1 and TRBJ2-7; no clear D gene. V lost 1 base and J 9 bases, leaving 10 bases between the germline ends. From germline, CDR1 is MNHNS and CDR2 SASEGT. The CDR3 length is 12 residues. The CDR3 nucleotides read TGTGCCAGCAGTGAAGGACTGGCCGGGCAGTACTTC. Its protein is CASSEGLAGQYF.

V is TRBV5-1 and J is TRBJ2-2; D assignment may be TRBD1 or TRBD2 (6 bases each). The germline V gene encodes CDR1 SGHRS and CDR2 YFSETQ. The CDR3 spans 15 residues. V lost 2 bases to trimming and J lost 1 base, with 9 bases between them. CDR3 amino acids: CASSFRGLNTGELFF. The CDR3 DNA reads as TGCGCCAGCAGCTTTCGGGGGCTGAACACCGGGGAGCTGTTTTTT.

The J gene is TRBJ2-7, the V gene TRBV7-6, with a weak D call TRBD2 (5 bases). The V end lost 0 bases, the J end lost 5 bases, and 11 bases lay between the germline ends. Germline V lookup: CDR1 SGHVS, CDR2 FNYEAQ. There are 14 residues in the CDR3. CDR3 coding DNA: TGTGCCAGCAGCTTAGCGGGCGAGGGCGACGAGCAGTACTTC. Translated, it gives CASSLAGEGDEQYF.

This clone was observed a handful of times. The conserved phenylalanine or tryptophan normally closing the CDR3 is absent here, so this likely arose from a read error. No DNA is shown, since the ends of the CDR3 on it are uncertain; the CDR3 is the one TCRdb lists. The chain is built from TRBV6-5 and TRBJ1-2; the table's D gene call, TRBD1, was not cross checked with the DNA. The CDR3 totals 9 residues, both ends included. Germline-derived CDR1 and CDR2 are MNHEY and SVGAGI. The CDR3 sequence is CASGQARLD.

The rearrangement joins TRBV9 to TRBJ1-2; D gene ambiguous. The V gene's germline CDR1 is SGDLS and CDR2 YYNGEE. V gave up 3 bases and J gave up 7 bases, with 22 bases separating them. The CDR3 has 16 residues. In DNA, the CDR3 is TGTGCCAGCAGCGCCCCCTCCGGGTACCCACTCTTTGGCTACACCTTC. It translates to CASSAPSGYPLFGYTF. Full variable domain (outside the CDR3, taken from reference TRBV9 and TRBJ1-2): DSGVTQTPKHLITATGQRVTLRCSPRSGDLSVYWYQQSLDQGLQFLIQYYNGEERAKGNILERFSAQQFPDLHSELNLSSLELGDSALYFCASSAPSGYPLFGYTFGSGTRLTVV.

This sequence joins TRBV11-3 and TRBJ1-5; weak D call: TRBD1 (5 bases). CDR3 length equals 16 residues. V lost 1 base, J lost 1 base, and 11 bases lay in between. Germline CDR1 reads SGHNT; CDR2 reads YENEEA. The DNA of the CDR3 is TGTGCCAGCAGCTTAGGGGACCCCTCGAGCAATCAGCCCCAGCATTTT. This encodes CASSLGDPSSNQPQHF.

V gene TRBV9 combines with J gene TRBJ2-2; D is uncertain. This CDR3 spans 12 amino acids. With 8 bases removed from V and 3 bases from J, the gap between germline ends came to 8 bases. The V gene's germline CDR1 is SGDLS and CDR2 YYNGEE. CDR3 loop: CASTLDTGELFF. For the CDR3, the DNA is TGTGCCAGTACGCTTGACACCGGGGAGCTGTTTTTT.

The V gene is TRBV6-5, the J gene TRBJ1-5; D is ambiguous. The germline gives CDR1 MNHEY, CDR2 SVGAGI. V dropped 5 bases and J dropped 1 base, with 9 bases sitting between them. This CDR3 spans 14 amino acids. For the CDR3, the DNA is TGTGCCAGCAGTCCCCAGAGGAGCAATCAGCCCCAGCATTTT. It yields the protein CASSPQRSNQPQHF.

The V gene is TRBV30, the J gene TRBJ2-7, with D perhaps TRBD2 (6 bases). This CDR3 comprises 11 residues. Per germline, CDR1 GTSNPN and CDR2 SVGIG (reference sequence). V was cut by 4 bases and J by 6 bases, with 10 bases left in between. This chain's CDR3 is CAWTQGGEQYF. DNA of the CDR3: TGTGCCTGGACTCAGGGAGGCGAGCAGTACTTC.

CDR3 protein: CASSYVGLPGYEQYF. CDR3 nucleotide sequence: TGTGCCAGCAGTTACGTCGGACTTCCCGGCTACGAGCAGTACTTC. The rearrangement uses TRBV6-5 and TRBJ2-7, with D perhaps TRBD2 (5 bases). The CDR3 totals 15 residues. V was cut by 2 bases and J by 3 bases, with 14 bases left in between. CDR1 and CDR2 from the germline V gene are MNHEY and SVGAGI.